This TCR beta chain stems from a study of shared clonotypes between healthy human individuals. Turning to the study itself: The people who gave samples were two women and a few men aged 18 to 49. Study results and caveats: There were few donors, and this limited the genetic and exposure-history diversity represented.

Points on this clone: Its antigen is currently unknown.

Adults of Caucasian background living in Nashville, Tennessee made up all donors. Negatively enriched CD4+ T cells were divided by CD45RA into naive and memory. This table comes from immunoSEQ multiplex PCR, and its TCRdb copy is limited to in-frame clones, with some not included. The table has 300,000 or so clones, around 72% seen once. The receptor's source is a man aged 25-45 years in good health. Sequencing used memory CD4+ T cells sorted from blood. Documented subset: CD45RA-negative fraction.

CDR3 region: CASGPSDLAQRGGPPYTF. The CDR3 DNA sequence: TGTGCCAGCGGCCCGTCCGATTTGGCACAGAGAGGCGGACCCCCCTACACCTTC. The chain recombines TRBV19 with TRBJ1-2, with D uncertain. Germline V gene data show CDR1 as LNHDA and CDR2 as SQIVND (reference sequence). The CDR3 extends over 18 amino acids. Trimming took 9 bases from V and 10 from J, leaving 36 bases between them.